This T cell receptor beta chain was recorded in a study of T cell repertoires in cytomegalovirus infection. Study details: Public TCR beta signatures provided an indication of both CMV infection and a matching HLA type.

TCRdb processed the reads anew with MiXCR; each CDR3 protein has one entry. The repertoire consists of approximately 200,000 distinct CDR3 sequences, with about 23% occurring once and the leading ten covering 15% to 20%. This CDR3 has 12 amino acids. Germline-derived CDR1 and CDR2 are SQVTM and ANQGSEA. V gave up 4 bases and J gave up 5 bases, with 12 bases separating them. Notes on the study in general: HLA-C-restricted, CMV-specific TCR beta clonotypes were dominant ex vivo. Based on cumulative public TCR beta family frequency, carriers of CMV plus the relevant HLA were identified.

A remark on this clonotype: The antigen is undetermined.

The sample consisted of CD8+ T cells from PBMCs. This receptor was obtained from a human donor in good health (CMV status not recorded). Some clones in this sample may be carry-over from other donors' samples. This sequence joins TRBV29-1 and TRBJ2-7; no definite D call. This chain's CDR3 is CSVAREAHEQYF. The CDR3 DNA sequence: TGCAGCGTTGCTAGGGAAGCCCACGAGCAGTACTTC.